This entry lists 15 T cell receptor beta chains sequenced from one sample in a study of cytomegalovirus exposure and HLA in healthy donors. TCRdb's table, derived via immunoSEQ multiplex PCR, lists solely in-frame clones and lacks some. The sample has over 110,000 clones, 84% seen once. The sequenced sample was PBMCs. These receptors came from a young woman in good health and CMV-seronegative.

V is TRBV5-1 and J is TRBJ2-3; TRBD2 aligns across 8 bases. In germline, CDR1 is SGHRS, CDR2 YFSETQ. This CDR3 region has 16 residues. After removal of 0 bases from V and 0 bases from J, the junction contained 3 bases not matched to a gene. CDR3 nucleotides: TGCGCCAGCAGCTTGGAGGCGGGGGGTAGCACAGATACGCAGTATTTT. Translation gives CASSLEAGGSTDTQYF. Using reference TRBV5-1 and TRBJ2-3 for the parts outside the CDR3, the full variable domain is KAGVTQTPRYLIKTRGQQVTLSCSPISGHRSVSWYQQTPGQGLQFLFEYFSETQRNKGNFPGRFSGRQFSNSRSEMNVSTLELGDSALYLCASSLEAGGSTDTQYFGPGTRLTVL.

The chain is built from TRBV25-1 and TRBJ2-7; D gene unclear. This CDR3 comprises 14 residues. Trimming stripped 0 bases from V and 3 bases from J, with 9 bases between. The germline CDR1 and CDR2 sequences are MGHDK and SYGVNS. The CDR3 is CASSEYGSGYEQYF. In DNA form, the CDR3 reads TGTGCCAGCAGTGAATACGGGTCTGGCTACGAGCAGTACTTC.

This rearrangement joins TRBV7-8 to TRBJ2-2, with D perhaps TRBD1 (5 bases). CDR3 size: 17 residues. The germline gives CDR1 SGHVS, CDR2 FQNEAQ. The V and J ends lost 3 bases and 1 base respectively, with 15 bases between them. The CDR3 loop is CASSFRQGNKNTGELFF. CDR3 nucleotides: TGTGCCAGCAGCTTTCGTCAGGGAAATAAGAACACCGGGGAGCTGTTTTTT.

The chain employs TRBV27 and TRBJ2-7; 10 nucleotides agree with TRBD1. The V and J ends lost 5 bases and 5 bases, in that order; junction bases with no gene match: 9. Germline V lookup: CDR1 MNHEY, CDR2 SMNVEV (reference sequence). The CDR3 sequence is 15 residues long. This CDR3 reads CASSEEETGGHEQYF. In nucleotides, the CDR3 is TGTGCCAGCAGTGAAGAGGAGACAGGGGGCCACGAGCAGTACTTC.

This chain connects TRBV5-6 to TRBJ2-5, with 10 nucleotides matching TRBD2. Germline V lookup: CDR1 SGHDT, CDR2 YYEEEE. Trimming took 1 base from V and 4 from J; bases not matched to a gene: 1. The CDR3 sequence is 14 residues long. For the CDR3, the DNA is TGTGCCAGCAGCTTGCTAGCGGGGGTAGAGACCCAGTACTTC. Its translation: CASSLLAGVETQYF.

The rearrangement joins TRBV18 to TRBJ2-2; the D gene is possibly TRBD2 (5 bases). Germline lookup yields CDR1 KGHSH and CDR2 LQKENI. CDR3 length: 16 residues. With 1 base removed from V and 1 base from J, the gap between germline ends came to 10 bases. DNA for the CDR3: TGTGCCAGCTCACCACGACGGGATTTGAACACCGGGGAGCTGTTTTTT. Residues: CASSPRRDLNTGELFF.

This clone showed up just once. The junction does not match germline at one end; this may be a read error. This chain joins TRBV10-3 and TRBJ2-2; possibly TRBD2 for D (5 bases). Germline CDR1 and CDR2: ENHRY and SYGVKD. The CDR3 is 11 amino acids. In DNA, the CDR3 is TGTGCCATCAGTGAGCACCGGGGAGCTGTTTTT. Its translation: CAISEHRGAVF.

The CDR3 DNA reads as TGTGCCAGTAGTAACCAACAGGGGGCCTCTAATTCACCCCTCCACTTT. The encoded protein is CASSNQQGASNSPLHF. The V call is TRBV19, the J call TRBJ1-6; 9 bases are shared with TRBD1. This CDR3 has 16 amino acids. V shed 4 bases and J 6 bases; nucleotides not matched to a gene: 7. Germline V CDR1 and CDR2: LNHDA, SQIVND (reference sequence).

The chain carries TRBV6-5 and TRBJ1-6; D gene uncertain. CDR3 size: 13 residues. Trimming removed 4 bases from V and 7 bases from J, with 8 bases in between. Germline V gene lookup returns CDR1 MNHEY and CDR2 SVGAGI. CDR3 DNA: TGTGCCAGCAGTTTATTAGCAAATTCACCCCTCCACTTT. Amino acids: CASSLLANSPLHF.

The rearrangement joins TRBV4-1 to TRBJ2-7; D may be TRBD1 (6 bases). The CDR3 runs to 16 residues. Germline values: CDR1 MGHRA, CDR2 YSYEKL. V lost 4 bases, J lost 3 bases, and 19 bases lay in between. CDR3: CASSLGPVGASYEQYF. For the CDR3, the DNA is TGCGCCAGCAGCCTAGGGCCTGTGGGGGCGAGCTACGAGCAGTACTTC.

J is TRBJ2-7 and V is TRBV5-1; tentative D call: TRBD2 (6 bases). Germline V CDR1 and CDR2: SGHRS, YFSETQ. Deletions cut 0 bases from V and 2 bases from J, with 15 bases between. This CDR3 has 16 amino acids. The CDR3 is CASSLGGLRRTYEQYF. Here the CDR3 DNA reads TGCGCCAGCAGCTTGGGGGGACTGCGAAGAACCTACGAGCAGTACTTC.

This clone was picked up many times. J is TRBJ1-1 and V is TRBV19; D gene uncertain. Germline V gene lookup returns CDR1 LNHDA and CDR2 SQIVND (reference sequence). The CDR3 loop spans 14 amino acids. Trimming stripped 3 bases from V and 7 bases from J, with 15 bases between. The CDR3 coding sequence is TGTGCCAGTAGTATCAATGGGCAGGTCGGTGAAGCTTTCTTT. Protein sequence: CASSINGQVGEAFF.

The chain carries TRBV5-1 and TRBJ1-2; D uncertain. CDR3 length: 13 amino acids. Germline-derived CDR1 and CDR2 are SGHRS and YFSETQ. V shed 0 bases and J shed 4 bases, with 7 bases lying between them. CDR3 DNA sequence: TGCGCCAGCAGCTTGGGTTACGGCTATGGCTACACCTTC. Translating it yields CASSLGYGYGYTF.

The CDR3 protein is CSVEGTGTSGRGKETQYF. In DNA, the CDR3 is TGCAGCGTTGAAGGGACAGGGACAAGCGGGAGGGGAAAAGAGACCCAGTACTTC. V and J are TRBV29-1 and TRBJ2-5, with TRBD2 matching 10 bases. V lost 1 base and J lost 3; bases outside the gene matches: 14. CDR1 SQVTM and CDR2 ANQGSEA come from the germline V gene. The CDR3 is 18 amino acids.

This chain uses TRBV27 with TRBJ2-7; 8 bases match TRBD1. Looked up from germline, CDR1 is MNHEY and CDR2 is SMNVEV (reference sequence). The CDR3 spans 14 residues. J lost 5 bases, V lost 7 bases, and 10 bases had no gene match. The CDR3 DNA follows: TGTGCCAGCAAGAGGCAGGGGGCCTCGGACGAGCAGTACTTC. This sequence encodes CASKRQGASDEQYF.